This T cell receptor (beta chain) was identified during a study of T-cell reconstitution after alpha-beta-depleted transplantation in children. This CDR3 has 17 residues. The germline gives CDR1 SEHNR, CDR2 FQNEAQ (reference sequence). J lost 8 bases, V lost 5 bases, and 15 bases had no gene match. This clonotype was recorded a few times. Researchers prepared the TCRbeta library using unique molecular identifiers, the study reports. TCRdb ran MiXCR on the PCR reads and lists one entry per CDR3 protein. In the table there are 500,000 or so distinct CDR3 sequences, 30% to 35% of which are singletons. This chain uses TRBV7-9 with TRBJ2-1, with 10 bases that match TRBD2. The specimen was PBMCs from the stem cell graft donor, collected from the stem cell graft. This sequence originates from a human donor who donated a stem cell graft to a child with aplastic anemia. The CDR3 coding sequence is TGTGCCAGCAGCCCAAGAGCTAGCGGGAGACTTGGCGATGAGCAGTTCTTC. Translation: CASSPRASGRLGDEQFF.